Each of the 23 T cell receptor beta chains below was sequenced from the same sample in a study of radiotherapy plus CTLA-4 blockade in lung cancer. This table comes from immunoSEQ multiplex PCR, and its TCRdb copy is limited to in-frame clones, with some not included. Among some 51,000 clones, 77% were seen once, and the ten largest hold approximately 2.5%. Sample: peripheral blood, taken from a patient treated with radiotherapy plus ipilimumab. The source is a human donor with non-small cell lung cancer whose response to radiotherapy plus ipilimumab could not be evaluated.

The chain employs TRBV30 and TRBJ2-7; D ambiguous. The germline gives CDR1 GTSNPN, CDR2 SVGIG (reference sequence). CDR3 length: 11 amino acids. Trimming took off 2 bases at V and 3 bases at J, with 5 bases between the two ends. CDR3 in DNA: TGTGCCTGGAGTCTAGGCTACGAGCAGTACTTC. Amino acid sequence: CAWSLGYEQYF.

V usage is TRBV4-1 and J usage is TRBJ1-6, with 7 bases fitting TRBD1. CDR3 length equals 16 residues. V lost 5 bases to trimming and J lost 6 bases; unmatched junction nucleotides: 10. From germline, CDR1 is MGHRA and CDR2 YSYEKL. The CDR3 bases are TGCGCCAGCAGCTCGACGGACAGGAGGGGTAATTCACCCCTCCACTTT. Translated: CASSSTDRRGNSPLHF.

The V call is TRBV6-5, the J call TRBJ1-5, with a tentative D call TRBD1 (5 bases). V gave up 6 bases and J gave up 5 bases, with 11 bases separating them. The CDR3 is made up of 13 amino acids. Germline-derived CDR1 and CDR2 are MNHEY and SVGAGI. In DNA form, the CDR3 reads TGTGCCAGCAGAAAAGACAGTTATCAGCCCCAGCATTTT. Its translation is CASRKDSYQPQHF.

This clone has a single count. V is TRBV27 and J is TRBJ1-5, with 7 bases fitting TRBD1. The CDR3 has 15 amino acids. The junction had 8 bases not matched to a gene; V was cut back by 8 bases and J by 1 base. Germline V gives CDR1 MNHEY, CDR2 SMNVEV (reference sequence). CDR3 in DNA: TGTGCCAGCCAACTCAAGACAGGGAGCAATCAGCCCCAGCATTTT. This sequence encodes CASQLKTGSNQPQHF.

The chain combines TRBV7-9 with TRBJ1-4; D is uncertain. This CDR3 has 15 amino acids. The V gene's germline CDR1 is SEHNR and CDR2 FQNEAQ (reference sequence). V lost 2 bases and J lost 7, with 14 bases in between. As DNA, the CDR3 is TGTGCCAGCAGCTTACTGGGCGGCGGGGTTGAAAAACTGTTTTTT. The encoded protein is CASSLLGGGVEKLFF.

The chain carries TRBV28 and TRBJ2-3; TRBD2 might be the D (6 bases). The germline V gene has CDR1 MDHEN and CDR2 SYDVKM. Trimming left V 2 bases short and J 5 bases short, with 20 bases between. This CDR3 spans 17 amino acids. CDR3 in amino acids: CASSLPSGSEVGDTQYF. CDR3 bases: TGTGCCAGCAGTTTACCCAGCGGGTCCGAAGTGGGAGATACGCAGTATTTT. The full variable domain, rest sourced from reference TRBV28 and TRBJ2-3, is DVKVTQSSRYLVKRTGEKVFLECVQDMDHENMFWYRQDPGLGLRLIYFSYDVKMKEKGDIPEGYSVSREKKERFSLILESASTNQTSMYLCASSLPSGSEVGDTQYFGPGTRLTVL.

The chain carries TRBV4-1 and TRBJ1-4; 7 positions agree with TRBD1. Germline loops: CDR1 MGHRA, CDR2 YSYEKL. J gave up 2 bases and V 4 bases, and 1 base lay outside the gene matches. The CDR3 consists of 14 residues. Here the CDR3 reads CASSLGQTNEKLFF. The CDR3 nucleotides read TGCGCCAGCAGCCTGGGACAGACTAATGAAAAACTGTTTTTT.

CDR3 region: CATSKSWGGRTEAFF. The DNA of the CDR3 is TGTGCCACCAGCAAGAGCTGGGGGGGCAGGACTGAAGCTTTCTTT. The V call is TRBV15, the J call TRBJ1-1; TRBD1 is a possible D gene (6 bases). The CDR3 length is 15 residues. Trimming shortened V by 4 bases and J by 5 bases, and 17 bases separated the two germline ends. Germline-derived CDR1 and CDR2 are LNHNV and YYDKDF (reference sequence).

The chain is built from TRBV9 and TRBJ1-3, with D uncertain. The CDR3 extends over 14 amino acids. The germline V gene encodes CDR1 SGDLS and CDR2 YYNGEE. V lost 3 bases, J lost 6 bases, and 13 bases lay in between. For the CDR3, the DNA is TGTGCCAGCAGCGACCAGATCGCCTCAAACACCATATATTTT. Protein sequence: CASSDQIASNTIYF.

The rearrangement uses TRBV5-1 and TRBJ1-5; 8 bases agree with TRBD1. The length of the CDR3 is 13 residues. The germline gives CDR1 SGHRS, CDR2 YFSETQ. With 3 bases clipped from V and 5 bases from J, the junction kept 1 base outside the gene matches. Here the CDR3 reads CASSSTGDQPQHF. The CDR3 nucleotides read TGCGCCAGCAGCTCGACAGGGGATCAGCCCCAGCATTTT.

The chain employs TRBV5-4 and TRBJ2-2; tentative D call: TRBD1 (6 bases). CDR1 and CDR2 (germline): SGHNT, YYREEE (reference sequence). The CDR3 is 17 amino acids. Trimming shortened V by 4 bases and J by 13 bases, and 29 bases separated the two germline ends. The CDR3 sequence is CASSRFLRGSTGKPLFF. For the CDR3, the DNA is TGTGCCAGCAGCCGGTTTTTAAGGGGGAGCACAGGAAAGCCGCTGTTTTTT.

CDR3 in DNA: TGTGCCAGCAGCTACTGGCTCGGGAGCGTCTACGAGCAGTACTTC. It is translated as CASSYWLGSVYEQYF. The J gene is TRBJ2-7, the V gene TRBV7-2; tentative D call: TRBD2 (6 bases). The germline V gene has CDR1 SGHTA and CDR2 FQGNSA. CDR3 length: 15 residues. The V gene lost 4 bases and the J gene lost 3 bases, with 16 bases spanning the gap.

This chain uses TRBV7-2 with TRBJ2-7; tentatively, D is TRBD2 (5 bases). V lost 1 base, J lost 2 bases, and 9 bases lay in between. This CDR3 is 14 amino acids long. The germline V gene encodes CDR1 SGHTA and CDR2 FQGNSA. The DNA for the CDR3 is TGTGCCAGCAGCTTAGACCTAGCTCCCTACGAGCAGTACTTC. Protein: CASSLDLAPYEQYF.

V usage is TRBV7-9 and J usage is TRBJ2-5, with 12 bases that match TRBD2. Per germline, CDR1 SEHNR and CDR2 FQNEAQ (reference sequence). The ends lost 6 bases at V and 7 bases at J; junction bases unmatched: 9. CDR3 length equals 15 residues. DNA of the CDR3: TGTGCCAGCAGGTCACTAGCGGGGGGCCCTGGGACCCAGTACTTC. Protein sequence: CASRSLAGGPGTQYF.

The V call is TRBV19, the J call TRBJ2-7; 10 nucleotides line up with TRBD2. V was clipped by 9 bases and J by 9 bases; unmatched bases: 17. This CDR3 has 15 residues. The germline gives CDR1 LNHDA, CDR2 SQIVND (reference sequence). The CDR3 is CASSITSGNPLGQYF. CDR3 DNA sequence: TGTGCCAGCTCCATAACTAGCGGGAACCCTCTAGGGCAGTACTTC.

The chain links TRBV7-2 to TRBJ2-2; 8 bases agree with TRBD1. Germline V CDR1 and CDR2: SGHTA, FQGNSA. The CDR3 spans 16 residues. V was clipped by 1 base and J by 6 bases; unmatched bases: 7. CDR3: CASSLGGAGGPGELFF. CDR3 sequence (DNA): TGTGCCAGCAGCTTAGGGGGGGCAGGGGGCCCCGGGGAGCTGTTTTTT.

This chain links TRBV11-3 with TRBJ2-7, with 7 nucleotides matching TRBD1. The junction had 19 bases not matched to a gene; V was cut back by 5 bases and J by 6 bases. Looked up from germline, CDR1 is SGHNT and CDR2 is YENEEA. The CDR3 length is 17 residues. Here the CDR3 DNA reads TGTGCCAGCAGCCATTCTACAGGGGCTGTTCCGAGGGCCGAGCAGTACTTC. Its translation: CASSHSTGAVPRAEQYF.

The rearrangement links TRBV4-2 to TRBJ2-7, with 8 bases aligning to TRBD2. The V gene end was trimmed by 0 bases and the J gene end by 4 bases; junction bases not matched to a gene: 8. The CDR3 totals 16 residues. Germline values: CDR1 LGHNA, CDR2 YNFKEQ. CDR3 sequence reads: CASSQDWAGGGYEQYF. CDR3 coding DNA: TGTGCCAGCAGCCAAGATTGGGCGGGAGGAGGATACGAGCAGTACTTC.

Details on this clone: Different DNA sequences within this sample yield the same CDR3. V usage is TRBV2 and J usage is TRBJ2-7, with 7 bases fitting TRBD1. CDR3 length: 14 residues. Germline V gives CDR1 SNHLY, CDR2 FYNNEI. V lost 3 bases to trimming and J lost 4 bases; unmatched junction nucleotides: 6. The CDR3 is CASSEQGETYEQYF. As DNA, the CDR3 is TGTGCCAGCAGTGAGCAGGGGGAGACTTACGAGCAGTACTTC.

This clone showed up just once. V gene TRBV5-4 combines with J gene TRBJ2-3, with D tentatively TRBD2 (6 bases). Deletions cut 4 bases from V and 6 bases from J, with 18 bases between. Per germline, CDR1 SGHNT and CDR2 YYREEE (reference sequence). The CDR3 is 15 amino acids. The CDR3, as DNA: TGTGCCAGCAGCCCGGGGACTTTCAAGGGGGATACGCAGTATTTT. Amino acids: CASSPGTFKGDTQYF.

This chain links TRBV28 with TRBJ1-4; the match to TRBD1 covers 7 bases. The V gene end was trimmed by 3 bases and the J gene end by 3 bases; junction bases not matched to a gene: 4. Germline-derived CDR1 and CDR2 are MDHEN and SYDVKM. This CDR3 comprises 15 residues. The CDR3 region has the DNA TGTGCCAGCAGTTTCAGGGGACAGCCTAATGAAAAACTGTTTTTT. Translated, it gives CASSFRGQPNEKLFF. Full variable domain (outside the CDR3, taken from reference TRBV28 and TRBJ1-4): DVKVTQSSRYLVKRTGEKVFLECVQDMDHENMFWYRQDPGLGLRLIYFSYDVKMKEKGDIPEGYSVSREKKERFSLILESASTNQTSMYLCASSFRGQPNEKLFFGSGTQLSVL.

This clone has more than one count but fewer than ten. The gene calls are TRBV27 and TRBJ2-2, with 14 nucleotides matching TRBD2. CDR1 MNHEY and CDR2 SMNVEV come from the germline V gene (reference sequence). The CDR3 covers 18 residues. The V and J ends lost 6 bases and 6 bases, in that order; junction bases with no gene match: 12. The CDR3 nucleotides read TGTGCCAGCAGCGTGACTAGCGGGAGGGCCCTTGGGGCCGGGGAGCTGTTTTTT. It encodes CASSVTSGRALGAGELFF.

The rearrangement links TRBV5-1 to TRBJ2-5, with 7 bases identical to TRBD1. J lost 11 bases, V lost 2 bases, and 9 bases had no gene match. The CDR3 sequence is 13 residues long. Germline assignment: CDR1 SGHRS and CDR2 YFSETQ. Here the CDR3 reads CASSFTTGNGQYF. The CDR3 bases are TGCGCCAGCAGCTTCACGACAGGGAACGGGCAGTACTTC.